The T cell receptor (beta chain) under discussion was sequenced for a study of monozygotic twins with inflammatory bowel disease. Germline-derived CDR1 and CDR2 are SEHNR and FQNEAQ (reference sequence). The CDR3 spans 13 residues. To note about this clonotype: Its antigen is still unknown.

cDNA was made in eight separate reactions per sample. TCRdb re-analyzed the 5' RACE reads; it lists each CDR3 protein once, without DNA. This sample's table reports about 350,000 distinct CDR3 sequences. Study findings and constraints: The sharing of clonotypes with others was lower in IBD patients than in healthy twins, especially with disease activity. The results supported no single strong signal or clonotype associated with IBD.

This receptor was identified in a human donor with ulcerative colitis or Crohn's disease, or a healthy co-twin of an affected twin (not recorded which). Input material: blood. The rearrangement joins TRBV7-9 to TRBJ1-2. The CDR3 loop is CASSLPQGGGYTF.